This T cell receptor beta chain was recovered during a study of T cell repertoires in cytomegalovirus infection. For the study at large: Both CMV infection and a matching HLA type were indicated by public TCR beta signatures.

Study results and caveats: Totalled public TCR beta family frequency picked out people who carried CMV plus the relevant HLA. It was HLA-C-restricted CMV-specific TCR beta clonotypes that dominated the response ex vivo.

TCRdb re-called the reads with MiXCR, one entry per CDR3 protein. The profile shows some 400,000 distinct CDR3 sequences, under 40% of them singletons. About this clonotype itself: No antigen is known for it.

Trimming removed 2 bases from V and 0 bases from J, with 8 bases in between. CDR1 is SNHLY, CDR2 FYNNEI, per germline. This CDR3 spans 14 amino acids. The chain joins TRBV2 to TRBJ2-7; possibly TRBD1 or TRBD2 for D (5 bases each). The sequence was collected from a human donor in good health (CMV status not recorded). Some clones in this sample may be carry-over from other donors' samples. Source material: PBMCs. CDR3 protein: CASSEPGTSYEQYF. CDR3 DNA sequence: TGTGCCAGCAGTGAACCAGGGACCTCCTACGAGCAGTACTTC.